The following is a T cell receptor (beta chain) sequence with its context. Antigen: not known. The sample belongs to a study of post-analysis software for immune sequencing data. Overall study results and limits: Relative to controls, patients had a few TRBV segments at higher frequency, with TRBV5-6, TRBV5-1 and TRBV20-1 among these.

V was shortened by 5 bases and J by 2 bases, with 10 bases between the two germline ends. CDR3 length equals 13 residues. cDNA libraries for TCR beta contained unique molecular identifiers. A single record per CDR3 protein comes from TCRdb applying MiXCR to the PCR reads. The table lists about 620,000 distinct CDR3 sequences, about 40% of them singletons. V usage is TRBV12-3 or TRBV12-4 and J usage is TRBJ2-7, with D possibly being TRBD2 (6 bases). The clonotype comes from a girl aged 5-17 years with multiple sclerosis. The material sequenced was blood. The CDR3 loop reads CASSVSGAYEQYF. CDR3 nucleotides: TGTGCCAGCAGTGTCTCGGGGGCCTACGAGCAGTACTTC.